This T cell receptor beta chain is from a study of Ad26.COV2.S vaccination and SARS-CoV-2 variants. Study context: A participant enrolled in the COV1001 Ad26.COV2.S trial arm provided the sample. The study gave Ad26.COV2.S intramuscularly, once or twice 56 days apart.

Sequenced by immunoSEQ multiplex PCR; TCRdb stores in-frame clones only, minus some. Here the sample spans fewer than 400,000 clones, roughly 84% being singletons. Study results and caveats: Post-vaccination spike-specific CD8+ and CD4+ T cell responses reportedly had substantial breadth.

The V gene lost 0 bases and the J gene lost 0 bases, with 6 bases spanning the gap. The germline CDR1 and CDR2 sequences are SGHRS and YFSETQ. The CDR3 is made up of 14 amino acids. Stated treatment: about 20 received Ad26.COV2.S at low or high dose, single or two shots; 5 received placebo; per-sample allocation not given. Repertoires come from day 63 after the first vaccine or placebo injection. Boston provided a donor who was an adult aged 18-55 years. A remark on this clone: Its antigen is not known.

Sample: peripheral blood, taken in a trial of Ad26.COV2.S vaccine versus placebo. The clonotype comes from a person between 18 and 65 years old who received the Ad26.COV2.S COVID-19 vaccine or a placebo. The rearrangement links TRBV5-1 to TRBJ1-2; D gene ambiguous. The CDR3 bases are TGCGCCAGCAGCTTGGCCGAAGCTAACTATGGCTACACCTTC. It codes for CASSLAEANYGYTF.